A selection of T cell receptor beta chains follows, all from one sample in a study of patients and donors after allogeneic stem cell transplantation. TCRdb ran MiXCR on the RT-PCR reads and lists one entry per CDR3 protein. This table has 400,000 to 500,000 distinct CDR3 sequences, roughly 16% appearing once. Material for sequencing was blood, either unsorted or a sorted T cell fraction (not recorded which). Receptor source: a human donor who was either an allogeneic HSCT recipient or a stem cell or donor lymphocyte infusion donor (not recorded which). It is not recorded whose cells these are; they may come from a transplant donor. The CDR3 runs from the conserved cysteine through the conserved F or W. Fields, in order: V gene, clone size, D gene, J gene, CDR3 protein, CDR3 DNA. D genes are given only for firm matches. For some rows the clone size is stated as once, few or many, or as a class when expanded; others skip it.

TRBV7-9	few	TRBD2	TRBJ2-7	CASSPRTRVYEQYF	TGTGCCAGCAGCCCTCGGACTAGAGTCTACGAGCAGTACTTC
TRBV6-6	few	-	TRBJ2-2	CASSPTGGAELFF	TGTGCCAGCAGTCCCACCGGAGGGGCGGAGCTGTTTTTT
TRBV9	few	-	TRBJ2-1	CASSVGLINEQFF	TGTGCCAGCAGCGTAGGGCTAATCAATGAGCAGTTCTTC
TRBV29-1	-	TRBD2	TRBJ2-3	CSGEGLAKWDTQYF	TGCAGCGGGGAGGGACTAGCGAAATGGGATACGCAGTATTTT
TRBV7-9	few	TRBD1	TRBJ2-2	CASSQGAGTGNTGELFF	TGTGCCAGCAGCCAAGGGGCCGGGACAGGGAACACCGGGGAGCTGTTTTTT
TRBV4-1	few	TRBD1	TRBJ1-5	CASSQGQGNFNQPQHF	TGCGCCAGCAGCCAAGGACAGGGGAATTTCAATCAGCCCCAGCATTTT
TRBV4-1	-	-	TRBJ2-4	CASSQVHETTKNIQYF	TGCGCCAGCAGCCAAGTACATGAGACAACCAAAAACATTCAGTACTTC
TRBV19	few	TRBD2	TRBJ2-2	CASSIRGTRGTGELFF	TGTGCCAGTAGTATACGGGGGACTAGAGGCACCGGGGAGCTGTTTTTT
TRBV24-1	few	-	TRBJ1-2	CATSDRTTGYTF	TGTGCCACCAGTGATAGGACGACGGGCTACACCTTC
TRBV18	-	-	TRBJ2-5	CASSPLPTVLQETQYF	TGTGCCAGCTCACCATTACCGACAGTACTACAAGAGACCCAGTACTTC
TRBV4-3	-	-	TRBJ1-3	CASSQLGTNTPRLYF	TGCGCCAGCAGCCAGCTTGGGACAAATACTCCGCGGCTATATTTT
TRBV25-1	few	-	TRBJ2-1	CASNPHTPGTSSNEQFF	TGTGCCAGCAACCCTCATACCCCAGGGACGTCGTCCAATGAGCAGTTCTTC
TRBV24-1	few	-	TRBJ2-5	CATSDRGSQETQYF	TGTGCCACCAGTGATCGGGGCTCCCAAGAGACCCAGTACTTC
TRBV7-3	-	TRBD2	TRBJ2-2	CASSKKGTSGYASDTGELFF	TGTGCCAGCAGCAAAAAAGGGACTAGCGGGTATGCGAGCGACACCGGGGAGCTGTTTTTT
TRBV30	-	-	TRBJ1-1	CAWSVGAHTEAFF	TGTGCCTGGAGTGTAGGGGCCCACACTGAAGCTTTCTTT
TRBV24-1	-	TRBD1	TRBJ1-2	CATSPTGVDGYTF	TGTGCCACCTCACCTACAGGGGTGGATGGCTACACCTTC
TRBV20-1	few	-	TRBJ1-5	CSARSRPVRPQHF	TGCAGTGCTAGAAGCAGGCCCGTTCGGCCCCAGCATTTT
TRBV20-1	-	-	TRBJ1-2	CSAPSDSSTGYTF	TGCAGTGCCCCAAGCGACAGCTCGACTGGCTACACCTTC
TRBV30	-	TRBD2	TRBJ2-7	CAWSVRGSGAYEQYF	TGTGCCTGGAGTGTACGGGGTAGCGGGGCCTACGAGCAGTACTTC
TRBV20-1	-	TRBD2	TRBJ2-1	CSASKAGGTHEQFF	TGCAGTGCTAGCAAAGCGGGAGGGACGCATGAGCAGTTCTTC
TRBV12-3/TRBV12-4	-	TRBD1	TRBJ1-2	CAISRDRVYGYTF	TGTGCCATCTCCCGGGACAGGGTCTATGGCTACACCTTC
TRBV7-2	few	TRBD1	TRBJ2-2	CASSSYRGDTGELFF	TGTGCCAGCAGCTCATACAGGGGGGACACCGGGGAGCTGTTTTTT
TRBV6-1	-	TRBD1	TRBJ2-3	CASRHLRGRRDTQYF	TGTGCCAGCAGACATCTCAGGGGGCGGAGAGATACGCAGTATTTT
TRBV12-3/TRBV12-4	-	-	TRBJ2-2	CASSSRTPNTGELVF	TGTGCCAGCAGTTCCAGAACACCTAACACCGGGGAGCTGGTTTTT
TRBV5-6	many	-	TRBJ1-5	CASSSGRDQPQHF	TGTGCCAGCAGCTCCGGGAGGGATCAGCCCCAGCATTTT
TRBV12-3/TRBV12-4	many	-	TRBJ1-5	CASSFAGGEGNQPQHF	TGTGCCAGCAGTTTTGCGGGGGGAGAAGGCAATCAGCCCCAGCATTTT
TRBV3-1	few	-	TRBJ1-3	CASSPDQVPGNTIYF	TGTGCCAGCAGTCCCGACCAGGTTCCGGGAAACACCATATATTTT
TRBV30	-	TRBD2	TRBJ2-2	CAWRLAGTNTGELFF	TGTGCCTGGAGGCTAGCGGGGACGAACACCGGGGAGCTGTTTTTT
TRBV10-3	-	TRBD1	TRBJ1-2	CAISEKGQGYGYTF	TGTGCCATCAGTGAGAAGGGACAGGGATATGGCTACACCTTC
TRBV20-1	-	-	TRBJ1-4	CSARGEDSPEKLFF	TGCAGTGCTAGGGGCGAAGATTCCCCTGAAAAACTGTTTTTT
TRBV4-3	few	-	TRBJ1-1	CASSPRPAGMNTEAFF	TGCGCCAGCAGCCCCCGGCCCGCAGGGATGAACACTGAAGCTTTCTTT
TRBV3-1	-	-	TRBJ2-7	CASSQGPRSSYEQYF	TGTGCCAGCAGCCAAGGGCCCAGGAGCTCCTACGAGCAGTACTTC
TRBV4-2	many	-	TRBJ2-3	CASSQEYYYTDTQYF	TGTGCCAGCAGCCAAGAGTACTACTACACAGATACGCAGTATTTT
TRBV12-3/TRBV12-4	-	TRBD2	TRBJ2-5	CASRMSGTRGTETQYF	TGTGCCAGCCGAATGTCCGGGACTAGGGGAACAGAGACCCAGTACTTC
TRBV27	-	TRBD2	TRBJ2-5	CASSFPSGATQYF	TGTGCCAGCAGTTTCCCTAGCGGGGCGACCCAGTACTTC
TRBV27	few	-	TRBJ1-5	CASSKTGSQPQHF	TGTGCCAGCAGTAAAACAGGTTCTCAGCCCCAGCATTTT
TRBV30	-	-	TRBJ1-5	CAWKAPALWGPQHF	TGTGCCTGGAAGGCCCCTGCGCTTTGGGGGCCCCAGCATTTT